This TCR beta chain was documented in a study of graft-versus-host responses after intestinal transplantation. Study context: Induction using anti-thymocyte globulin, followed by tacrolimus and steroids for approximately three years, was given to all recipients.

V was clipped by 7 bases and J by 3 bases, with 16 bases between them. Per the germline V gene, CDR1 is LNHDA and CDR2 is SQIVND (reference sequence). The CDR3 contains 15 residues. The assay was immunoSEQ multiplex PCR, and TCRdb's table has in-frame clones only and misses some. This sample has about 92,000 clones, with 80% to 95% found just once. As for this clone: Its target is unknown.

Study-level points and caveats: GvH clones turned up in recipient marrow; some had shown up first in ileum or blood. Elevated graft-versus-host to host-versus-graft clonal ratios in allografts were recorded for patients with graft-donor T cell macrochimerism.

This chain joins TRBV19 and TRBJ1-5; weak D call: TRBD1 (6 bases). This clonotype was obtained from a human donor who received an intestinal transplant. The sequencing used unstimulated CD8+ T cells sorted from spleen or lymph node cells, collected before intestinal transplant. The CDR3: CASTIARGNNQPQHF. The CDR3 bases are TGTGCCAGTACCATCGCAAGGGGGAACAATCAGCCCCAGCATTTT.